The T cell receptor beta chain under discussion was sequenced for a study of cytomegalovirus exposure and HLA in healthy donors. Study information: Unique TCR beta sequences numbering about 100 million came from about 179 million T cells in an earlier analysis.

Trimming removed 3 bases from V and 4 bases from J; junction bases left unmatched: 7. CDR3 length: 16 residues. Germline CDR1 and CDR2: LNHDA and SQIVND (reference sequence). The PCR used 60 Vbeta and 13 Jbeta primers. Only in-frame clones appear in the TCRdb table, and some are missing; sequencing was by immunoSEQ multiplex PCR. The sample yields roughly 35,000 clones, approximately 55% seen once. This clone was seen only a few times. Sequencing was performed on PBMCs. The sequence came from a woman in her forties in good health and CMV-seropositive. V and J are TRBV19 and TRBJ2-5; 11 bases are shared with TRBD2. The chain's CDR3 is CASSIRTSGPRETQYF. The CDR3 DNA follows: TGTGCCAGTAGTATCCGGACTAGCGGGCCACGAGAGACCCAGTACTTC.